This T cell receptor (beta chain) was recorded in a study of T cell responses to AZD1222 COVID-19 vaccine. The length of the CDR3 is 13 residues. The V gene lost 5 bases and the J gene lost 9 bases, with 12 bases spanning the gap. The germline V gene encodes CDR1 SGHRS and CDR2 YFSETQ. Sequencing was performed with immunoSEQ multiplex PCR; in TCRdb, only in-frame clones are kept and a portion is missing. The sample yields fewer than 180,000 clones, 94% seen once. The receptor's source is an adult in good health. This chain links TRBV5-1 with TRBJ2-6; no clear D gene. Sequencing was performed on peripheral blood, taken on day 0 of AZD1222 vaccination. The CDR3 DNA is TGCGCCAGCAGACTTACCCCGGACAACGTCCTGACTTTC. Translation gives CASRLTPDNVLTF. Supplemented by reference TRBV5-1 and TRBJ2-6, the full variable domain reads KAGVTQTPRYLIKTRGQQVTLSCSPISGHRSVSWYQQTPGQGLQFLFEYFSETQRNKGNFPGRFSGRQFSNSRSEMNVSTLELGDSALYLCASRLTPDNVLTFGAGSRLTVL.